Following are 5 T cell receptor beta chains from one sample sequenced in a study of PD-1 blockade in mismatch repair-deficient tumors (dated by TCRdb to the late 2010s). Library preparation was by the immunoSEQ multiplex PCR assay. This immuneACCESS table, as held by TCRdb, lists in-frame sequences with V and J called but not all clones. Of the missing ones, under half trace to an unresolved V gene in checked studies; the others have no known cause. A total of 15,000 to 25,000 clones appear in this sample, 82% of them only once. 1.4% to 1.5% of the sample is held by the ten biggest clonotypes. The specimen was PBMCs, collected 52 weeks after starting pembrolizumab. These receptors were taken from an adult with mismatch repair-deficient cancer.

This clone was seen a handful of times. This sequence joins TRBV14 and TRBJ2-7; 9 bases align to TRBD1. V gave up 1 base and J gave up 2 bases; unmatched junction bases: 6. CDR1 and CDR2 from the germline V gene are SGHDN and FVKESK. The length of the CDR3 is 16 residues. CDR3 loop: CASSQGEGQGTYEQYF. The CDR3 nucleotides read TGTGCCAGCAGCCAAGGAGAGGGACAGGGTACCTACGAGCAGTACTTC.

Comments on this clone: A read error may account for a junction end that differs from germline. V usage is TRBV28 and J usage is TRBJ2-7; 9 positions match TRBD2. Germline lookup yields CDR1 MDHEN and CDR2 SYDVKM. CDR3 size: 18 residues. Here the CDR3 DNA reads TGTGCCAGCATTAAACTTCACTCGGCGGGGGGGAGTGGTGGGGCGTTGAACTTC. Amino acids: CASIKLHSAGGSGGALNF.

This clone was seen only once. The V call is TRBV5-1, the J call TRBJ2-1; a possible D gene is TRBD1 (6 bases). Looked up from germline, CDR1 is SGHRS and CDR2 is YFSETQ. The length of the CDR3 is 13 residues. Trimming removed 2 bases from V and 8 bases from J, with 11 bases in between. Here the CDR3 reads CASSFSGADEQFF. As DNA, the CDR3 is TGCGCCAGCAGCTTCTCAGGGGCGGATGAGCAGTTCTTC.

The chain has TRBV28 and TRBJ2-5, with TRBD2 matching over 14 bases. Per the germline V gene, CDR1 is MDHEN and CDR2 is SYDVKM. J was trimmed by 2 bases and V by 1 base; bases with no gene match: 6. The CDR3 extends over 18 amino acids. The CDR3 sequence is CASSLSGLAGVGQETQYF. The DNA of the CDR3 is TGTGCCAGCAGTTTATCGGGACTAGCGGGAGTAGGGCAAGAGACCCAGTACTTC.

The sample holds a few counts of this clone. V is TRBV10-1 and J is TRBJ1-2, with TRBD1 matching over 7 bases. Germline lookup yields CDR1 WNHNN and CDR2 SYGVQD (reference sequence). CDR3 length: 13 amino acids. Unmatched junction bases numbered 2, after V lost 5 bases and J lost 2 bases. CDR3 nucleotide sequence: TGCGCCAGCAGTAGGACAGGCAACTATGGCTACACCTTC. Its protein is CASSRTGNYGYTF.